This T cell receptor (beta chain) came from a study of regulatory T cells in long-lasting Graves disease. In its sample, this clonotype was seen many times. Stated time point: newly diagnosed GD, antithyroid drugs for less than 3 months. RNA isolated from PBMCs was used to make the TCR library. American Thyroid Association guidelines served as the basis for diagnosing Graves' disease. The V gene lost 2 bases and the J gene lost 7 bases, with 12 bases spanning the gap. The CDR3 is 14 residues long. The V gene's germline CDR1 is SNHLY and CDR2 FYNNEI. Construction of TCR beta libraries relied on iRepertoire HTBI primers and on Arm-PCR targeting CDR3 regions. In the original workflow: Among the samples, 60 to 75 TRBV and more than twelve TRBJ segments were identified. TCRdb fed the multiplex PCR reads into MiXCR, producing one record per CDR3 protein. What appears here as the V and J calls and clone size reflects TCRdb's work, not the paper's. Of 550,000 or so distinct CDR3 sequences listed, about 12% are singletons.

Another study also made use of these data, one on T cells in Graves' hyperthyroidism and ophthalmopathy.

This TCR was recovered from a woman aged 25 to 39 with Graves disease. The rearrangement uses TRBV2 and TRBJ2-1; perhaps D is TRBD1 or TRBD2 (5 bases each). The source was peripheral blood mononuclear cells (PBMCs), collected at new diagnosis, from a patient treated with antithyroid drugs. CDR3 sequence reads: CASSEKTAVNEQFF. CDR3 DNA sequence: TGTGCCAGCAGTGAAAAGACAGCGGTAAATGAGCAGTTCTTC. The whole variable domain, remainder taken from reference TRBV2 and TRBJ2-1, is EPEVTQTPSHQVTQMGQEVILRCVPISNHLYFYWYRQILGQKVEFLVSFYNNEISEKSEIFDDQFSVERPDGSNFTLKIRSTKLEDSAMYFCASSEKTAVNEQFFGPGTRLTVL.